Below, 27 T cell receptor beta chains from the same sample are listed, as sequenced in a study of T cell responses to AZD1222 COVID-19 vaccine. Sequenced by immunoSEQ multiplex PCR; TCRdb stores in-frame clones only, minus some. Here the sample spans around 85,000 clones, about 86% being singletons. The material was peripheral blood, obtained on day 0 of AZD1222 vaccination. Receptor source: an adult in good health.

This chain connects TRBV5-1 to TRBJ2-5; 14 nucleotides align to TRBD2. The length of the CDR3 is 18 residues. CDR1 is SGHRS, CDR2 YFSETQ, per germline. J was trimmed by 5 bases and V by 3 bases; bases with no gene match: 12. The CDR3 is CASSWGGLAGGSIETQYF. The DNA of the CDR3 is TGCGCCAGCAGCTGGGGCGGACTAGCGGGGGGAAGTATCGAGACCCAGTACTTC. The variable domain in full, with the rest retrieved from reference TRBV5-1 and TRBJ2-5, is KAGVTQTPRYLIKTRGQQVTLSCSPISGHRSVSWYQQTPGQGLQFLFEYFSETQRNKGNFPGRFSGRQFSNSRSEMNVSTLELGDSALYLCASSWGGLAGGSIETQYFGPGTRLLVL.

This chain joins TRBV6-5 and TRBJ2-7; D is perhaps TRBD2 (5 bases). The CDR3 runs 13 residues. Germline CDR1 is MNHEY and CDR2 is SVGAGI. Trimming removed 6 bases at V and 3 bases at J, with 12 bases between. The CDR3: CASSPGGFYEQYF. The DNA for the CDR3 is TGTGCCAGCAGCCCAGGCGGGTTCTACGAGCAGTACTTC.

The rearrangement joins TRBV3-1 (or the pseudogene TRBV3-2) to TRBJ2-3, with 12 nucleotides matching TRBD2. CDR3 length: 16 amino acids. CDR1 LGHDT and CDR2 YNNKEL come from the germline V gene (reference sequence). J was trimmed by 6 bases and V by 5 bases; bases with no gene match: 9. Here the CDR3 reads CASSVRLAGAGDTQYF. As DNA, the CDR3 is TGTGCCAGCAGCGTGCGACTAGCGGGGGCCGGGGATACGCAGTATTTT.

The chain is built from TRBV12-3 or TRBV12-4 and TRBJ1-2; D is possibly TRBD1 (5 bases). The V gene lost 6 bases and the J gene lost 4 bases, with 12 bases spanning the gap. This CDR3 is built from 13 residues. CDR3 bases: TGTGCCAGCAGCGACACAGGTATCTATGGCTACACCTTC. Translated, it gives CASSDTGIYGYTF.

V usage is TRBV5-5 and J usage is TRBJ1-5; the D is unclear. Germline-derived CDR1 and CDR2 are SGHKS and YYEKEE (reference sequence). Trimming cost V 2 bases and J 0 bases, with 18 bases left between them. This CDR3 is built from 18 residues. CDR3 coding DNA: TGTGCCAGCAGCTTTGATCCAGTCGTGGACTATAGCAATCAGCCCCAGCATTTT. Residues: CASSFDPVVDYSNQPQHF. Filled out from reference TRBV5-5 and TRBJ1-5, the complete variable domain reads DAGVTQSPTHLIKTRGQQVTLRCSPISGHKSVSWYQQVLGQGPQFIFQYYEKEERGRGNFPDRFSARQFPNYSSELNVNALLLGDSALYLCASSFDPVVDYSNQPQHFGDGTRLSIL.

This chain uses TRBV18 with TRBJ2-5, with TRBD2 as a possible D gene (7 bases). The CDR3 is 15 amino acids. Trimming removed 6 bases at V and 5 bases at J, with 19 bases between. Germline V gene data show CDR1 as KGHSH and CDR2 as LQKENI. The CDR3 sequence: CASSPSRGGVETQYF. In DNA form, the CDR3 reads TGTGCCAGCTCGCCAAGTCGAGGGGGGGTTGAGACCCAGTACTTC.

This clone appeared once. This chain joins TRBV7-7 and TRBJ2-1; no reliable D call. Trimming shortened V by 5 bases and J by 4 bases, and 15 bases separated the two germline ends. This CDR3 spans 15 amino acids. Germline CDR1 reads SSHAT; CDR2 reads FNYEAQ (reference sequence). The CDR3 region is CASSQRLDGYNEQFF. In DNA, the CDR3 is TGTGCCAGCAGCCAGAGGCTAGACGGTTACAATGAGCAGTTCTTC.

The chain recombines TRBV30 with TRBJ1-2; 8 bases fit TRBD1. CDR3 length: 11 amino acids. Germline V lookup: CDR1 GTSNPN, CDR2 SVGIG (reference sequence). Trimming at V came to 7 bases and at J to 4 bases, leaving 2 bases not matched to a gene. Written as DNA, the CDR3 is TGTGCCTCCGACAGGGGCTATGGCTACACCTTC. This translates into CASDRGYGYTF.

This clone appeared a few times. The chain joins TRBV5-4 to TRBJ2-7, with TRBD2 identical over 9 bases. The V and J ends lost 0 bases and 4 bases, in that order; junction bases with no gene match: 8. This CDR3 is built from 16 residues. CDR1 and CDR2 from the germline V gene are SGHNT and YYREEE (reference sequence). The CDR3 sequence is CASSLAGLAGSYEQYF. In DNA form, the CDR3 reads TGTGCCAGCAGCTTGGCCGGGCTAGCGGGGTCTTACGAGCAGTACTTC.

The chain has TRBV5-1 and TRBJ1-6, with D unclear. Trimming removed 1 base from V and 8 bases from J, with 10 bases in between. Looked up from germline, CDR1 is SGHRS and CDR2 is YFSETQ. This CDR3 is 14 amino acids long. CDR3 in DNA: TGCGCCAGCAGCTTGTTTTTTGTGGATTCACCCCTCCACTTT. Translated: CASSLFFVDSPLHF.

This clone is a singleton in its sample. The gene calls are TRBV2 and TRBJ1-6, with D unclear. The CDR3 contains 17 residues. Between the trimmed V and J ends, which lost 4 bases and 0 bases, there was a span of 13 bases. CDR1 and CDR2 from the germline V gene are SNHLY and FYNNEI. In nucleotides, the CDR3 is TGTGCCAGCAGTGGCCCTTGGGAGAGCTCCTATAATTCACCCCTCCACTTT. Its protein product is CASSGPWESSYNSPLHF. Using reference TRBV2 and TRBJ1-6 for the parts outside the CDR3, the full variable domain is EPEVTQTPSHQVTQMGQEVILRCVPISNHLYFYWYRQILGQKVEFLVSFYNNEISEKSEIFDDQFSVERPDGSNFTLKIRSTKLEDSAMYFCASSGPWESSYNSPLHFGNGTRLTVT.

V usage is TRBV6-1 and J usage is TRBJ2-3, with 10 positions matching TRBD1. Looked up from germline, CDR1 is MNHNS and CDR2 is SASEGT. J was trimmed by 4 bases and V by 3 bases; bases with no gene match: 10. The CDR3 is 17 residues long. The CDR3 nucleotides read TGTGCCAGCAGTGAGTTTGGGACAGGGGCAGGTGCAGATACGCAGTATTTT. It translates to CASSEFGTGAGADTQYF.

The chain uses TRBV19 and TRBJ1-1; 7 bases line up with TRBD1. CDR3 length: 14 residues. CDR1 is LNHDA and CDR2 is SQIVND in the germline V gene (reference sequence). Unmatched junction bases numbered 4, after V lost 4 bases and J lost 2 bases. The CDR3 DNA is TGTGCCAGTAGTACAGGGGGAGGAAACACTGAAGCTTTCTTT. As protein: CASSTGGGNTEAFF.

The gene calls are TRBV30 and TRBJ1-3; perhaps TRBD1 as D (5 bases). Germline V lookup: CDR1 GTSNPN, CDR2 SVGIG (reference sequence). This CDR3 comprises 13 residues. The ends were cut back, 0 bases at V and 6 bases at J, with 9 bases in the middle. The CDR3 region has the DNA TGTGCCTGGAGTGTTGGGGGAGCAAACACCATATATTTT. Its protein is CAWSVGGANTIYF. Complete variable domain (other parts from reference TRBV30 and TRBJ1-3): SQTIHQWPATLVQPVGSPLSLECTVEGTSNPNLYWYRQAAGRGLQLLFYSVGIGQISSEVPQNLSASRPQDRQFILSSKKLLLSDSGFYLCAWSVGGANTIYFGEGSWLTVV.

This rearrangement joins TRBV30 to TRBJ1-6; D perhaps matches TRBD1 (5 bases). V lost 5 bases and J 6 bases, leaving 11 bases between the germline ends. CDR3 size: 13 residues. Germline loops: CDR1 GTSNPN, CDR2 SVGIG (reference sequence). Written as DNA, the CDR3 is TGTGCCTGGGGGCGGGGGATTAATTCACCCCTCCACTTT. The encoded protein is CAWGRGINSPLHF.

The chain links TRBV5-1 to TRBJ2-1; no definite D call. CDR3 length: 15 amino acids. Germline V gene data show CDR1 as SGHRS and CDR2 as YFSETQ. V was shortened by 0 bases and J by 7 bases, with 14 bases between the two germline ends. CDR3 in DNA: TGCGCCAGCAGCTTGGAGGGTCGGTTTGGGAATGAGCAGTTCTTC. Translated, it gives CASSLEGRFGNEQFF.

The CDR3 nucleotides are TGTGCCAGCAGCTTAGGTACGAAGGGACCGGTAAAAGAGACCCAGTACTTC. Protein product: CASSLGTKGPVKETQYF. The chain uses TRBV11-2 and TRBJ2-5; TRBD1 or TRBD2 may be the D gene (5 bases each). Germline values: CDR1 SGHAT, CDR2 FQNNGV. The V gene lost 1 base and the J gene lost 3 bases, with 18 bases spanning the gap. The CDR3 extends over 17 amino acids.

V is TRBV9 and J is TRBJ2-3, with D maybe TRBD1 (6 bases). Germline values: CDR1 SGDLS, CDR2 YYNGEE. This CDR3 is built from 18 residues. V lost 7 bases and J 2 bases, leaving 26 bases between the germline ends. CDR3: CASQWGPHSVDSTDTQYF. As DNA, the CDR3 is TGTGCCAGCCAGTGGGGGCCTCATTCCGTTGACTCCACAGATACGCAGTATTTT.

V is TRBV12-3 or TRBV12-4 and J is TRBJ2-5, with D maybe TRBD2 (5 bases). This CDR3 comprises 12 residues. V was trimmed by 6 bases and J by 5 bases, leaving 10 bases between them. CDR3 nucleotide sequence: TGTGCCAGCAGGAGAGGGAGTGAGACCCAGTACTTC. This translates into CASRRGSETQYF.

The rearrangement joins TRBV12-5 to TRBJ1-5; 11 bases align to TRBD1. With V trimmed by 0 bases and J by 7 bases, 5 bases remained unmatched. Germline V gene data show CDR1 as LGHNT and CDR2 as FRNRAP. This CDR3 comprises 16 residues. Here the CDR3 reads CASGLVLGQGAQPQHF. CDR3 sequence (DNA): TGTGCTAGTGGTTTGGTACTAGGACAGGGGGCCCAGCCCCAGCATTTT.

The chain couples TRBV5-1 to TRBJ2-3; TRBD1 matches at 10 bases. The CDR3 loop spans 14 amino acids. Germline CDR1 is SGHRS and CDR2 is YFSETQ. V trimming: 3 bases; J trimming: 6 bases; junction bases outside the gene matches: 4. The CDR3 loop is CASSWGQGRDTQYF. In nucleotides, the CDR3 is TGCGCCAGCAGCTGGGGACAGGGGCGGGATACGCAGTATTTT.

For the CDR3, the DNA is TGTGCCAGCAGTTCCGGGTCTGGAAACACCATATATTTT. Its protein product is CASSSGSGNTIYF. The chain combines TRBV12-3 or TRBV12-4 with TRBJ1-3; D remains ambiguous. Trimming took 4 bases from V and 1 from J, leaving 5 bases between them. This CDR3 region has 13 residues.

The chain links TRBV2 to TRBJ1-4; a weak D match, TRBD1 (6 bases). This CDR3 is built from 12 residues. Germline V lookup: CDR1 SNHLY, CDR2 FYNNEI. Trimming shortened V by 6 bases and J by 8 bases, and 10 bases separated the two germline ends. CDR3 DNA: TGTGCCAGCAGGGGGACATCGGAAAAACTGTTTTTT. This encodes CASRGTSEKLFF. The whole variable domain, filled in from reference TRBV2 and TRBJ1-4, reads EPEVTQTPSHQVTQMGQEVILRCVPISNHLYFYWYRQILGQKVEFLVSFYNNEISEKSEIFDDQFSVERPDGSNFTLKIRSTKLEDSAMYFCASRGTSEKLFFGSGTQLSVL.

The rearrangement links TRBV6-2 or TRBV6-3 to TRBJ2-7, with D hard to call. CDR3 size: 15 residues. Trimming took off 0 bases at V and 5 bases at J, with 14 bases between the two ends. Germline V gene lookup returns CDR1 MNHEY and CDR2 SVGEGT. The CDR3 here is CASSYSGGLGNEQYF. CDR3 in DNA: TGTGCCAGCAGTTACTCCGGCGGCCTTGGAAACGAGCAGTACTTC.

J is TRBJ2-1 and V is TRBV6-6, with D maybe TRBD2 (6 bases). Germline CDR1 and CDR2: MNHNY and SVGAGI (reference sequence). The V gene lost 7 bases and the J gene lost 6 bases, with 16 bases spanning the gap. This CDR3 has 14 amino acids. The CDR3 DNA follows: TGTGCCAGCATCCCGGGCGCGGGGTCCAATGAGCAGTTCTTC. Encoded protein: CASIPGAGSNEQFF.

V and J are TRBV7-8 and TRBJ1-1; 8 nucleotides agree with TRBD1. J gave up 0 bases and V 1 base, and 4 bases lay outside the gene matches. The CDR3 consists of 16 residues. CDR1 and CDR2 (germline): SGHVS, FQNEAQ. The CDR3 coding sequence is TGTGCCAGCAGCTTAGATCAGGGGGCGCTGAACACTGAAGCTTTCTTT. It yields the protein CASSLDQGALNTEAFF.

V is TRBV27 and J is TRBJ2-5, with TRBD1 matching over 8 bases. This CDR3 has 16 amino acids. The V gene's germline CDR1 is MNHEY and CDR2 SMNVEV (reference sequence). V dropped 6 bases and J dropped 3; count of bases not matched to a gene: 12. The CDR3 DNA follows: TGTGCCAGCAGCCGTAGACAGGGGAGAAGAGAAGAGACCCAGTACTTC. It is translated as CASSRRQGRREETQYF.